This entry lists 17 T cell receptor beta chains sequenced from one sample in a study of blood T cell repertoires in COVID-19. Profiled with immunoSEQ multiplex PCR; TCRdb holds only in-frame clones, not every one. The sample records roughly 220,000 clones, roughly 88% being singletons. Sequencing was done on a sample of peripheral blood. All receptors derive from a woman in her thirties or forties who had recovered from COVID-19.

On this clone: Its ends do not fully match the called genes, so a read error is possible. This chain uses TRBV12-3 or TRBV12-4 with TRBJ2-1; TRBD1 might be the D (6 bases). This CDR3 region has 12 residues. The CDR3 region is CASTLRGTEQFF. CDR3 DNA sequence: TGTGCCAGCACTTTAAGAGGGACAGAGCAGTTCTTC.

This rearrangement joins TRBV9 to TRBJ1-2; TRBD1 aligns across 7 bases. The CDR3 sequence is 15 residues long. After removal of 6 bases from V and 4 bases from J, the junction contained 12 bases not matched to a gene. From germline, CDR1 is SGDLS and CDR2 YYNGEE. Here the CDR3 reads CASNRYVDRAYGYTF. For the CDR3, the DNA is TGTGCCAGCAATAGATACGTTGACAGGGCCTATGGCTACACCTTC.

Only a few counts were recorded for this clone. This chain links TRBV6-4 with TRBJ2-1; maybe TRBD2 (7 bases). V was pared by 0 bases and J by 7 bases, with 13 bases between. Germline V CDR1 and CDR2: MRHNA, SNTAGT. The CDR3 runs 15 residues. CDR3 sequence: CASSDSGGGRNEQFF. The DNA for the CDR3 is TGTGCCAGCAGTGACTCAGGGGGGGGGCGGAATGAGCAGTTCTTC.

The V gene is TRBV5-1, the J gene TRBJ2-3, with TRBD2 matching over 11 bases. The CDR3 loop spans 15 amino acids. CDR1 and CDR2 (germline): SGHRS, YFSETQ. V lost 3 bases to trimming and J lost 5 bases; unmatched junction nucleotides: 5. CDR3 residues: CASSSTSGVGDTQYF. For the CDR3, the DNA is TGCGCCAGCAGCTCGACTAGCGGGGTGGGAGATACGCAGTATTTT.

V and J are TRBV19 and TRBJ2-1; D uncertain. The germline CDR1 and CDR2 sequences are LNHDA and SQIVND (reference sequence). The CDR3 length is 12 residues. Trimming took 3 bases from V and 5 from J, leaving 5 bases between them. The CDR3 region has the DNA TGTGCCAGTAGTATTTCCAACAATGAGCAGTTCTTC. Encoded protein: CASSISNNEQFF. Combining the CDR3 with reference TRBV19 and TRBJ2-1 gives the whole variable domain DGGITQSPKYLFRKEGQNVTLSCEQNLNHDAMYWYRQDPGQGLRLIYYSQIVNDFQKGDIAEGYSVSREKKESFPLTVTSAQKNPTAFYLCASSISNNEQFFGPGTRLTVL.

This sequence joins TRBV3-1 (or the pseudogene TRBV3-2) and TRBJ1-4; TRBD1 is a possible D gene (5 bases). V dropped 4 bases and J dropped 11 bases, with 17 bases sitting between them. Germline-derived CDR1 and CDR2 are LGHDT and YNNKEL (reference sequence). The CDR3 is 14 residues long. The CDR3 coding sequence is TGTGCCAGCAGCCGGGTGGCAGGGAACGGCAAACTGTTTTTT. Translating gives CASSRVAGNGKLFF.

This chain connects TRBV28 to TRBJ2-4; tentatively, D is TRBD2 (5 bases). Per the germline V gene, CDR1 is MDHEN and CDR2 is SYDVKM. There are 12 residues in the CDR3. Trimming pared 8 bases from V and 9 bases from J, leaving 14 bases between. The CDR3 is CASGLGLGIQYF. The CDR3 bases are TGTGCCAGCGGACTCGGGCTGGGCATTCAGTACTTC.

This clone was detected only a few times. The CDR3 nucleotides are TGTGCCACCAGCAGAGGGTGGGGCGATTCACCCCTCCACTTT. Translation: CATSRGWGDSPLHF. This chain joins TRBV15 and TRBJ1-6, with D possibly matching TRBD1 (5 bases). Germline values: CDR1 LNHNV, CDR2 YYDKDF (reference sequence). The CDR3 totals 14 residues. V lost 1 base and J lost 8, with 9 bases in between.

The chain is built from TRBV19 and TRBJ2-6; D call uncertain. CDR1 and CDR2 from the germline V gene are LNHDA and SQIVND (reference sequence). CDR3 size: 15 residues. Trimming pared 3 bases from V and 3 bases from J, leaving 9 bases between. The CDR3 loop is CASSILADGANVLTF. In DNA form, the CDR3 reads TGTGCCAGTAGTATCTTGGCAGATGGGGCCAACGTCCTGACTTTC.

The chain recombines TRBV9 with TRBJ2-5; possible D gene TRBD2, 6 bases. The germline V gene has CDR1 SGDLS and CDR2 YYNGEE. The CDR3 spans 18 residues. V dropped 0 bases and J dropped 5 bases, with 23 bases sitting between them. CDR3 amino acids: CASSVGDSGGVIRETQYF. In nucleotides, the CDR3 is TGTGCCAGCAGCGTAGGGGATAGCGGCGGGGTAATTAGGGAGACCCAGTACTTC.

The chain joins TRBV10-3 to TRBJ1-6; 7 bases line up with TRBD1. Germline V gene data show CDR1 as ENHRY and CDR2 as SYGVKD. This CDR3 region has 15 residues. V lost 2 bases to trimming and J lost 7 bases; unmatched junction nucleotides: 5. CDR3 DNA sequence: TGTGCCATCAGTGAGAAAGGGACAGAAAATTCACCCCTCCACTTT. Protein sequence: CAISEKGTENSPLHF.

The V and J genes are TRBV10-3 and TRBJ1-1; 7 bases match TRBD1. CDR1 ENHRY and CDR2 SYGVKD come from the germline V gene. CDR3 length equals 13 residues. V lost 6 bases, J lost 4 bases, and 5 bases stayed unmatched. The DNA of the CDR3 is TGTGCCATCAGCCAACAGGGGCTCACTGAAGCTTTCTTT. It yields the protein CAISQQGLTEAFF.

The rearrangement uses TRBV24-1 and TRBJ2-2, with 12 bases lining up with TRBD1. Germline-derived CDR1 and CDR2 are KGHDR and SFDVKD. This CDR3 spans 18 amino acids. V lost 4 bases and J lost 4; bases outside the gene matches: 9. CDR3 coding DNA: TGTGCCACCAGTGACGGTCCGGGACAGGGGGCTGGCACCGGGGAGCTGTTTTTT. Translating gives CATSDGPGQGAGTGELFF.

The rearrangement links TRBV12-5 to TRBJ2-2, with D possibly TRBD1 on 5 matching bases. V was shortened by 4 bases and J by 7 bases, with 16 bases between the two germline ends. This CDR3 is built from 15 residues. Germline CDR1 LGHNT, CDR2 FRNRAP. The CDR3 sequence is CASGSGFGYGGELFF. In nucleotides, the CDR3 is TGTGCTAGTGGTTCAGGGTTTGGATACGGCGGGGAGCTGTTTTTT. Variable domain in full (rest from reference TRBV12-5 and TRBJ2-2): DARVTQTPRHKVTEMGQEVTMRCQPILGHNTVFWYRQTMMQGLELLAYFRNRAPLDDSGMPKDRFSAEMPDATLATLKIQPSEPRDSAVYFCASGSGFGYGGELFFGEGSRLTVL.

Written as DNA, the CDR3 is TGTGCCAGCAGATTTACAGGGGGCCCCACTGAAGCTTTCTTT. The encoded protein is CASRFTGGPTEAFF. This rearrangement joins TRBV6-5 to TRBJ1-1, with TRBD1 matching 9 bases. The CDR3 has 14 amino acids. V dropped 6 bases and J dropped 4; count of bases not matched to a gene: 6. Germline CDR1 reads MNHEY; CDR2 reads SVGAGI.

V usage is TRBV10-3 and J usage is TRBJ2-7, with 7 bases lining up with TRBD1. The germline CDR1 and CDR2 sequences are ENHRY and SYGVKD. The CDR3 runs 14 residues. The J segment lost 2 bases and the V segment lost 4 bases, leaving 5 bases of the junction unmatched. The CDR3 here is CAISAQGVTYEQYF. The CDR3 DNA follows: TGTGCCATCAGTGCCCAGGGGGTAACCTACGAGCAGTACTTC.

The CDR3: CASTKLMSAGGTIKETQYF. The CDR3 nucleotides read TGTGCCAGCACCAAGCTTATGTCGGCGGGGGGGACGATAAAAGAGACCCAGTACTTC. This chain joins TRBV5-8 and TRBJ2-5; 9 bases are a match to TRBD2. Germline-derived CDR1 and CDR2 are SGHTS and YDEGEE. This CDR3 spans 19 amino acids. Trimming at V came to 6 bases and at J to 3 bases, leaving 21 bases not matched to a gene.